Below are 10 T cell receptor beta chains sequenced from a single sample in a study of response to subunit inactivated influenza vaccine. TCRdb ran MiXCR on the RT-PCR reads and lists one entry per CDR3 protein. The data contain more than 400,000 distinct CDR3 sequences, approximately 10% of them singletons. The sample consisted of PBMCs from blood, taken more than 35 days after vaccination. These receptors originate from a man in his forties or fifties who received an inactivated influenza vaccine.

This chain connects TRBV20-1 to TRBJ2-2; possibly TRBD2 for D (6 bases). The length of the CDR3 is 16 residues. Trimming removed 2 bases at V and 5 bases at J, with 18 bases between. Germline loops: CDR1 DFQATT, CDR2 SNEGSKA (reference sequence). The CDR3 DNA follows: TGCAGTGCTAGATTCCCACGGGAGATTGTTACCGGGGAGCTGTTTTTT. This codes for CSARFPREIVTGELFF.

This chain uses TRBV12-3 or TRBV12-4 with TRBJ2-1; 10 bases fit TRBD2. The CDR3 runs to 13 residues. J gave up 10 bases and V 2 bases, and 2 bases lay outside the gene matches. The CDR3 is CASSLLLAGEQFF. CDR3 nucleotides: TGTGCCAGCAGTTTACTACTAGCGGGGGAGCAGTTCTTC.

This clonotype was recorded many times. The chain joins TRBV29-1 to TRBJ2-1; D unresolved. Germline lookup yields CDR1 SQVTM and CDR2 ANQGSEA. The CDR3 is 11 amino acids. With 4 bases removed from V and 9 bases from J, the gap between germline ends came to 10 bases. Here the CDR3 DNA reads TGCAGCGTTGCCCTAGTTGGTGAGCAGTTCTTC. It is translated as CSVALVGEQFF.

In this sample, this clonotype turned up many times. Here the CDR3 reads CASSSGGMAKTQYF. The CDR3 coding sequence is TGTGCCAGCAGCTCCGGGGGGATGGCAAAGACCCAGTACTTC. The chain carries TRBV28 and TRBJ2-5; 7 nucleotides align to TRBD2. In germline, CDR1 is MDHEN, CDR2 SYDVKM. CDR3 length: 14 amino acids. V shed 6 bases and J 6 bases; nucleotides not matched to a gene: 10.

The chain links TRBV20-1 to TRBJ2-3, with D unclear. This CDR3 has 13 amino acids. Trimming removed 3 bases at V and 6 bases at J, with 13 bases between. Germline loops: CDR1 DFQATT, CDR2 SNEGSKA (reference sequence). Here the CDR3 DNA reads TGCAGTGCTAGTCACCCCCCGCGGGATACGCAGTATTTT. Translated, it gives CSASHPPRDTQYF.

Ten or more counts support this clonotype. This chain links TRBV12-3 or TRBV12-4 with TRBJ1-5, with 7 bases matching TRBD1. J gave up 4 bases and V 1 base, and 4 bases lay outside the gene matches. The CDR3 contains 15 residues. The DNA for the CDR3 is TGTGCCAGCAGTTTAGTTGGGACAGCAAATCAGCCCCAGCATTTT. The encoded protein is CASSLVGTANQPQHF.

There are a few counts of this clonotype. CDR3 sequence: CASSTATSGDTYFF. CDR3 in DNA: TGTGCCAGCAGCACCGCAACTAGCGGGGATACATACTTCTTC. J is TRBJ2-1 and V is TRBV5-6, with 10 bases that match TRBD2. This CDR3 contains 14 residues. With V trimmed by 4 bases and J by 16 bases, 14 bases remained unmatched. In germline, CDR1 is SGHDT, CDR2 YYEEEE.

This clonotype was seen a few times. Being one base from a much bigger clone, this may be a read error. The chain combines TRBV11-2 with TRBJ2-7; 7 bases are shared with TRBD1. The CDR3 has 14 amino acids. CDR1 SGHAT and CDR2 FQNNGV come from the germline V gene. The J segment lost 3 bases and the V segment lost 3 bases, leaving 5 bases of the junction unmatched. DNA of the CDR3: TGTGCCAGCAGCTTGTCGGCAGGGGGCTACGAGCAGTACTTC. It specifies CASSLSAGGYEQYF. The full variable domain, with the rest looked up from reference TRBV11-2 and TRBJ2-7, is EAGVAQSPRYKIIEKRQSVAFWCNPISGHATLYWYQQILGQGPKLLIQFQNNGVVDDSQLPKDRFSAERLKGVDSTLKIQPAKLEDSAVYLCASSLSAGGYEQYFGPGTRLTVT.

This clonotype was recorded a few times. J is TRBJ2-5 and V is TRBV18, with 9 bases fitting TRBD2. Germline lookup yields CDR1 KGHSH and CDR2 LQKENI. The V segment lost 6 bases and the J segment 3 bases; nucleotides outside the gene matches: 11. The CDR3 runs to 16 residues. The CDR3 loop is CASSSQPGGREETQYF. In DNA form, the CDR3 reads TGTGCCAGCTCCAGCCAGCCCGGCGGGAGGGAAGAGACCCAGTACTTC.

This clonotype was recorded a few times. This chain links TRBV3-1 with TRBJ2-2; D possibly uses TRBD1 or TRBD2 (5 bases each). Trimming removed 4 bases at V and 10 bases at J, with 13 bases between. From germline, CDR1 is LGHDT and CDR2 YNNKEL (reference sequence). The CDR3 loop spans 13 amino acids. CDR3 loop: CASSPGPPKELFF. DNA of the CDR3: TGTGCCAGCAGCCCGGGACCCCCGAAGGAGCTGTTTTTT. Based on the CDR3 plus reference TRBV3-1 and TRBJ2-2, the full variable domain is DTAVSQTPKYLVTQMGNDKSIKCEQNLGHDTMYWYKQDSKKFLKIMFSYNNKELIINETVPNRFSPKSPDKAHLNLHINSLELGDSAVYFCASSPGPPKELFFGEGSRLTVL.